The rows below give T cell receptor beta chains drawn from one sample of a study of T-cell reconstitution after alpha-beta-depleted transplantation in children. One entry per CDR3 protein results from TCRdb running MiXCR on the PCR reads. In the table there are 360,000 or so distinct CDR3 sequences, 20% of which are singletons. The specimen comprised PBMCs from the stem cell graft donor, sampled from the stem cell graft. All receptors come from a human donor who donated a stem cell graft to a child with acute myeloid leukemia. Both conserved end residues are part of each CDR3. The order of the fields is V gene, J gene, clone size, D gene, CDR3 protein, CDR3 DNA. A D gene is named only where the DNA matches it firmly. Only part of the rows carry a size: once, few, many, or a class if the clone is expanded.

v_gene: TRBV12-3/TRBV12-4; j_gene: TRBJ2-1; abundance: few; d_gene: .; CDR3aa: CASRVLGRSGGEQFF; CDR3nt: TGTGCCAGCAGAGTCCTGGGGAGGTCCGGGGGTGAGCAGTTCTTC
v_gene: TRBV20-1; j_gene: TRBJ2-1; abundance: few; d_gene: .; CDR3aa: CSARDPFYEQFF; CDR3nt: TGCAGTGCTAGAGACCCATTCTATGAGCAGTTCTTC
v_gene: TRBV20-1; j_gene: TRBJ1-5; abundance: many; d_gene: .; CDR3aa: CSATSDRDYSNQPQHF; CDR3nt: TGCAGTGCCACTTCAGACCGCGACTATAGCAATCAGCCCCAGCATTTT
v_gene: TRBV7-8; j_gene: TRBJ2-1; abundance: few; d_gene: .; CDR3aa: CASSLEPGDNEQFF; CDR3nt: TGTGCCAGCAGCTTGGAACCCGGGGACAATGAGCAGTTCTTC
v_gene: TRBV12-3/TRBV12-4; j_gene: TRBJ2-7; abundance: many; d_gene: TRBD2; CDR3aa: CASSAFSGGSYEQYF; CDR3nt: TGTGCCAGCAGCGCCTTCTCGGGGGGCTCCTACGAGCAGTACTTC
v_gene: TRBV12-3/TRBV12-4; j_gene: TRBJ1-1; abundance: many; d_gene: .; CDR3aa: CASARGTEAFF; CDR3nt: TGTGCCAGCGCACGGGGAACTGAAGCTTTCTTT
v_gene: TRBV7-2; j_gene: TRBJ2-3; abundance: .; d_gene: .; CDR3aa: CAIVASSTDTQYF; CDR3nt: TGTGCCATAGTAGCGAGTAGCACAGATACGCAGTATTTT
v_gene: TRBV6-5; j_gene: TRBJ2-2; abundance: many; d_gene: TRBD1; CDR3aa: CASSYVTGGTGTGELFF; CDR3nt: TGTGCCAGCAGTTACGTCACAGGGGGCACGGGCACCGGGGAGCTGTTTTTT
v_gene: TRBV28; j_gene: TRBJ2-3; abundance: few; d_gene: TRBD2; CDR3aa: CASSLLTSGSMDTQYF; CDR3nt: TGTGCCAGCAGTTTGTTGACTAGCGGGAGCATGGATACGCAGTATTTT
v_gene: TRBV7-6; j_gene: TRBJ2-1; abundance: many; d_gene: .; CDR3aa: CASSLKREFF; CDR3nt: TGTGCCAGCAGCTTAAAGCGAGAGTTCTTC
v_gene: TRBV20-1; j_gene: TRBJ2-3; abundance: .; d_gene: TRBD2; CDR3aa: CSASTPSGSGTDTQYF; CDR3nt: TGCAGTGCTAGCACACCGAGCGGGAGTGGAACAGATACGCAGTATTTT
v_gene: TRBV4-3; j_gene: TRBJ2-7; abundance: few; d_gene: .; CDR3aa: CASSQERWGRSYEQYF; CDR3nt: TGCGCCAGCAGCCAAGAGCGCTGGGGCCGGAGTTACGAGCAGTACTTC
v_gene: TRBV28; j_gene: TRBJ2-5; abundance: few; d_gene: TRBD2; CDR3aa: CASSLSGGRSKETQYF; CDR3nt: TGTGCCAGCAGTTTATCTGGCGGGAGGTCCAAAGAGACCCAGTACTTC
v_gene: TRBV3-1; j_gene: TRBJ2-1; abundance: .; d_gene: .; CDR3aa: CASSQGTSRINEQFF; CDR3nt: TGTGCCAGCAGCCAAGGAACTAGCCGGATCAATGAGCAGTTCTTC
v_gene: TRBV7-9; j_gene: TRBJ2-1; abundance: few; d_gene: .; CDR3aa: CASSRMSDNEQFF; CDR3nt: TGTGCCAGCAGCCGAATGTCAGACAATGAGCAGTTCTTC
v_gene: TRBV12-3/TRBV12-4; j_gene: TRBJ2-1; abundance: many; d_gene: TRBD2; CDR3aa: CASSLTSGIYNEQFF; CDR3nt: TGTGCCAGCAGTTTGACTAGCGGTATATACAATGAGCAGTTCTTC
v_gene: TRBV20-1; j_gene: TRBJ2-2; abundance: few; d_gene: TRBD1; CDR3aa: CSAITRGRVWAGELFF; CDR3nt: TGCAGTGCTATTACAAGGGGGCGTGTGTGGGCCGGGGAGCTGTTTTTT
v_gene: TRBV2; j_gene: TRBJ2-1; abundance: .; d_gene: TRBD2; CDR3aa: CASSPTPGLAGYNEQFF; CDR3nt: TGTGCCAGCAGTCCTACTCCGGGACTAGCGGGATACAATGAGCAGTTCTTC
v_gene: TRBV20-1; j_gene: TRBJ2-3; abundance: many; d_gene: TRBD2; CDR3aa: CSASTSGRTDTQYF; CDR3nt: TGCAGTGCCTCGACTAGCGGGAGAACAGATACGCAGTATTTT
v_gene: TRBV29-1; j_gene: TRBJ2-5; abundance: many; d_gene: .; CDR3aa: CSVRSERETQYF; CDR3nt: TGCAGCGTTCGGTCGGAGAGAGAGACCCAGTACTTC
v_gene: TRBV20-1; j_gene: TRBJ1-5; abundance: .; d_gene: .; CDR3aa: CSARSRGNQPQHF; CDR3nt: TGCAGTGCTAGGTCTAGGGGCAATCAGCCCCAGCATTTT
v_gene: TRBV20-1; j_gene: TRBJ2-7; abundance: many; d_gene: TRBD2; CDR3aa: CSARSRLAGLSYEQYF; CDR3nt: TGCAGTGCTAGATCACGACTAGCGGGGCTTTCCTACGAGCAGTACTTC
v_gene: TRBV29-1; j_gene: TRBJ2-7; abundance: few; d_gene: .; CDR3aa: CSVAQDSNYEQYF; CDR3nt: TGCAGCGTGGCGCAGGACAGCAACTACGAGCAGTACTTC
v_gene: TRBV12-3/TRBV12-4; j_gene: TRBJ2-2; abundance: .; d_gene: TRBD2; CDR3aa: CASSLVRGAGDTGELFF; CDR3nt: TGTGCCAGCAGTTTAGTACGCGGAGCGGGAGACACCGGGGAGCTGTTTTTT
v_gene: TRBV28; j_gene: TRBJ1-5; abundance: .; d_gene: .; CDR3aa: CASSLFVWQDPILHF; CDR3nt: TGTGCCAGCAGTTTATTTGTATGGCAGGACCCAATCTTGCATTTT
v_gene: TRBV12-3/TRBV12-4; j_gene: TRBJ2-7; abundance: .; d_gene: TRBD2; CDR3aa: CASSQQTSGSYEQYF; CDR3nt: TGTGCCAGCAGTCAACAAACTAGCGGGAGCTACGAGCAGTACTTC
v_gene: TRBV3-1; j_gene: TRBJ2-7; abundance: .; d_gene: .; CDR3aa: CASSRKVQGYEQYF; CDR3nt: TGTGCCAGCAGCCGCAAAGTTCAGGGCTACGAGCAGTACTTC
v_gene: TRBV20-1; j_gene: TRBJ2-7; abundance: few; d_gene: TRBD2; CDR3aa: CSATSGRFREQYF; CDR3nt: TGCAGTGCTACTAGCGGGAGGTTTCGCGAGCAGTACTTC
v_gene: TRBV5-1; j_gene: TRBJ2-1; abundance: .; d_gene: TRBD2; CDR3aa: CASSPGAAGGPGEQFF; CDR3nt: TGCGCCAGCAGCCCAGGGGCAGCGGGAGGGCCGGGTGAGCAGTTCTTC
v_gene: TRBV20-1; j_gene: TRBJ2-1; abundance: .; d_gene: TRBD2; CDR3aa: CSARGTGLAGVVNEQFF; CDR3nt: TGCAGTGCTAGGGGGACGGGACTAGCGGGAGTGGTTAATGAGCAGTTCTTC
v_gene: TRBV29-1; j_gene: TRBJ2-1; abundance: .; d_gene: .; CDR3aa: CSVEMVRTALYNEQFF; CDR3nt: TGCAGCGTTGAAATGGTTCGGACAGCGCTCTACAATGAGCAGTTCTTC
v_gene: TRBV7-2; j_gene: TRBJ1-3; abundance: .; d_gene: .; CDR3aa: CASSQNQPSSGNTIYF; CDR3nt: TGTGCCAGCAGCCAAAACCAGCCAAGCTCTGGAAACACCATATATTTT
v_gene: TRBV29-1; j_gene: TRBJ2-1; abundance: many; d_gene: TRBD2; CDR3aa: CSVESGAGGWDEQFF; CDR3nt: TGCAGCGTTGAAAGTGGGGCGGGAGGATGGGATGAGCAGTTCTTC
v_gene: TRBV20-1; j_gene: TRBJ2-7; abundance: many; d_gene: .; CDR3aa: CSAINTDFSYEQYF; CDR3nt: TGCAGTGCTATAAACACCGACTTTTCCTACGAGCAGTACTTC
v_gene: TRBV5-1; j_gene: TRBJ2-1; abundance: few; d_gene: .; CDR3aa: CASSLTSEPYNEQFF; CDR3nt: TGCGCCAGCAGCTTGACCTCGGAGCCATACAATGAGCAGTTCTTC
v_gene: TRBV20-1; j_gene: TRBJ2-4; abundance: many; d_gene: .; CDR3aa: CSARVGGNIQYF; CDR3nt: TGCAGTGCTAGAGTGGGGGGAAACATTCAGTACTTC
v_gene: TRBV28; j_gene: TRBJ1-4; abundance: few; d_gene: .; CDR3aa: CASSSRRDQIELFF; CDR3nt: TGTGCCAGCAGTTCGAGACGGGACCAGATCGAACTGTTTTTT
v_gene: TRBV12-3/TRBV12-4; j_gene: TRBJ2-1; abundance: .; d_gene: TRBD2; CDR3aa: CASNPLGGRALNELFF; CDR3nt: TGTGCCAGCAATCCCCTGGGCGGGAGGGCTCTCAATGAGCTGTTCTTC
v_gene: TRBV5-6; j_gene: TRBJ1-2; abundance: few; d_gene: TRBD1; CDR3aa: CASSKETGSDGYTF; CDR3nt: TGTGCCAGCAGCAAAGAGACAGGGAGCGATGGCTACACCTTC
v_gene: TRBV6-4; j_gene: TRBJ1-1; abundance: .; d_gene: .; CDR3aa: CASAMEVHTEAFF; CDR3nt: TGTGCCAGCGCCATGGAGGTTCACACTGAAGCTTTCTTT
v_gene: TRBV29-1; j_gene: TRBJ2-3; abundance: .; d_gene: .; CDR3aa: CSVASRATDTQYF; CDR3nt: TGCAGCGTGGCTTCCCGGGCCACAGATACGCAGTATTTT
v_gene: TRBV7-2; j_gene: TRBJ2-1; abundance: few; d_gene: TRBD2; CDR3aa: CASSLMAGARNEQFF; CDR3nt: TGTGCCAGCAGCTTAATGGCGGGAGCTAGGAATGAGCAGTTCTTC
v_gene: TRBV12-3/TRBV12-4; j_gene: TRBJ2-1; abundance: .; d_gene: .; CDR3aa: CASSFREVYNEQFF; CDR3nt: TGTGCCAGCAGTTTCAGGGAGGTCTACAATGAGCAGTTCTTC
v_gene: TRBV4-1; j_gene: TRBJ2-7; abundance: .; d_gene: .; CDR3aa: CASSQVDDRYEQYF; CDR3nt: TGCGCCAGCAGCCAAGTCGACGACCGATACGAGCAGTACTTC
v_gene: TRBV21-1; j_gene: TRBJ2-5; abundance: few; d_gene: .; CDR3aa: CASSKVAGAAETQYF; CDR3nt: TGTGCCAGCAGCAAAGTGGCGGGGGCGGCGGAGACCCAGTACTTC
v_gene: TRBV20-1; j_gene: TRBJ2-7; abundance: .; d_gene: .; CDR3aa: CSARIGNLYSYEQYF; CDR3nt: TGCAGTGCTAGAATCGGGAACCTGTACTCCTACGAGCAGTACTTC
v_gene: TRBV25-1; j_gene: TRBJ2-1; abundance: few; d_gene: .; CDR3aa: CASSPTGAWAEFF; CDR3nt: TGTGCCAGCAGTCCCACAGGCGCCTGGGCTGAGTTCTTC